This passage covers 20 T cell receptor beta chains from one sample sequenced in a study of regulatory T cells in long-lasting Graves disease. The time point is: persistent/refractory GD, antithyroid drugs over 5 years with positive TRAb. RNA extracted from PBMCs served as the sequencing template. Library construction for TCR beta used iRepertoire HTBI primers and Arm-PCR of CDR3 regions. TCRdb called the multiplex PCR reads again in MiXCR, with one record for every CDR3 protein. The profile covers a few hundred thousand distinct CDR3 sequences, with less than 25% appearing a single time and about an eighth taken by the ten largest. The source was peripheral blood mononuclear cells (PBMCs), collected when the disease was refractory, from a patient treated with antithyroid drugs. The receptors originated from a female donor with Graves disease.

In its sample, this clonotype was seen many times. The gene calls are TRBV2 and TRBJ1-4; no firm D call. The V and J ends lost 4 bases and 8 bases respectively, with 5 bases between them. This CDR3 contains 11 residues. CDR1 is SNHLY, CDR2 FYNNEI, per germline. CDR3 protein: CASSAFEKLFF. CDR3 nucleotide sequence: TGTGCCAGCAGTGCGTTCGAAAAACTGTTTTTT.

The genes are TRBV12-3 or TRBV12-4 and TRBJ2-1; no clear D gene. V was pared by 2 bases and J by 7 bases, with 6 bases between. This CDR3 has 12 amino acids. The CDR3 coding sequence is TGTGCCAGCAGTTTAAATAGGAATGAGCAGTTCTTC. Its protein is CASSLNRNEQFF.

This clonotype was counted at least ten times. This sequence joins TRBV20-1 and TRBJ1-2, with 8 nucleotides matching TRBD1. J lost 4 bases, V lost 0 bases, and 10 bases had no gene match. This CDR3 spans 16 amino acids. CDR1 is DFQATT, CDR2 SNEGSKA, per germline (reference sequence). The CDR3 DNA sequence: TGCAGTGCTAGAGATCTCCAGGGGGCAGCCTCCTATGGCTACACCTTC. This translates into CSARDLQGAASYGYTF.

This clonotype was recorded a few times. Relative to the germline gene, one junction end is altered; a read error may explain this. This chain uses TRBV3-1 with TRBJ1-2, with 12 bases fitting TRBD1. This CDR3 spans 15 amino acids. Per germline, CDR1 LGHDT and CDR2 YNNKEL (reference sequence). CDR3 sequence (DNA): TGTGCCAGCAGCCTCAGGCCGGGACAGGGGGCGTGGATAGACTTC. It translates to CASSLRPGQGAWIDF.

A few counts support this clonotype. This CDR3 is CAWSLSGANVLTF. In DNA, the CDR3 is TGTGCCTGGAGTCTTTCTGGGGCCAACGTCCTGACTTTC. The rearrangement joins TRBV30 to TRBJ2-6; D is uncertain. CDR1 GTSNPN and CDR2 SVGIG come from the germline V gene (reference sequence). This CDR3 comprises 13 residues. With 2 bases removed from V and 1 base from J, the gap between germline ends came to 3 bases. The full variable domain, in which reference TRBV30 and TRBJ2-6 provide the parts outside the CDR3, is SQTIHQWPATLVQPVGSPLSLECTVEGTSNPNLYWYRQAAGRGLQLLFYSVGIGQISSEVPQNLSASRPQDRQFILSSKKLLLSDSGFYLCAWSLSGANVLTFGAGSRLTVL.

This chain uses TRBV13 with TRBJ2-7; 10 bases are a match to TRBD2. CDR3 size: 17 residues. CDR1 and CDR2 from the germline V gene are PRHDT and FYEKMQ (reference sequence). V shed 0 bases, J shed 1 base, and the junction held 6 bases outside the gene matches. Here the CDR3 reads CASSLGLTSGISYEQYF. The CDR3 DNA sequence: TGTGCCAGCAGCTTAGGCTTAACTAGCGGGATTTCCTACGAGCAGTACTTC.

CDR3 nucleotides: TGTGCCAGCAGCCAAGATCCCCGGGTTGGTGGCTACACCTTC. The encoded protein is CASSQDPRVGGYTF. The V and J genes are TRBV12-3 or TRBV12-4 and TRBJ1-2; D unclear. The CDR3 is 14 residues long. Between the trimmed V and J ends, which lost 6 bases and 7 bases, there was a span of 18 bases.

At least ten counts were recorded for this clonotype. The CDR3 loop reads CSVEDGPVSGYTF. The CDR3 DNA reads TGCAGCGTTGAAGATGGTCCAGTTAGTGGCTACACCTTC. This chain uses TRBV29-1 with TRBJ1-2; D ambiguous. With 0 bases removed from V and 7 bases from J, the gap between germline ends came to 12 bases. CDR1 is SQVTM and CDR2 is ANQGSEA in the germline V gene. The CDR3 loop spans 13 amino acids. Full variable domain (missing parts from reference TRBV29-1 and TRBJ1-2): SAVISQKPSRDICQRGTSLTIQCQVDSQVTMMFWYRQQPGQSLTLIATANQGSEATYESGFVIDKFPISRPNLTFSTLTVSNMSPEDSSIYLCSVEDGPVSGYTFGSGTRLTVV.

The chain couples TRBV4-3 to TRBJ2-2; 10 positions agree with TRBD2. The CDR3 is made up of 17 amino acids. Germline-derived CDR1 and CDR2 are LGHNA and YSLEER. Germline trimming cut 0 bases from V and 7 bases from J; bases unmatched to any gene: 8. This chain's CDR3 is CASSQEASGGGYGELFF. The CDR3 DNA reads TGCGCCAGCAGCCAAGAAGCCAGCGGGGGGGGGTACGGGGAGCTGTTTTTT.

In its sample, this clonotype was seen many times. This chain uses TRBV27 with TRBJ1-2, with no clear D. V was cut by 0 bases and J by 2 bases, with 13 bases left in between. This CDR3 is built from 16 residues. CDR1 is MNHEY and CDR2 is SMNVEV in the germline V gene (reference sequence). The CDR3 region has the DNA TGTGCCAGCAGTTTATCGTTGGAGGGCTGGAACTATGGCTACACCTTC. As protein: CASSLSLEGWNYGYTF.

V gene TRBV5-6 combines with J gene TRBJ1-6; a weak D match, TRBD1 (5 bases). CDR1 and CDR2 (germline): SGHDT, YYEEEE. V was pared by 1 base and J by 7 bases, with 9 bases between. The CDR3 totals 14 residues. CDR3 sequence reads: CASSLQGGNSPLHF. In DNA form, the CDR3 reads TGTGCCAGCAGCTTGCAGGGAGGAAATTCACCCCTCCACTTT.

This clonotype was observed at least ten times. The chain couples TRBV20-1 to TRBJ2-5, with 10 bases that match TRBD2. CDR3 length equals 13 residues. V gave up 5 bases and J gave up 5 bases; unmatched junction bases: 5. Germline V gives CDR1 DFQATT, CDR2 SNEGSKA (reference sequence). CDR3: CSASLAGKETQYF. The CDR3 region has the DNA TGCAGTGCTTCACTAGCGGGGAAGGAGACCCAGTACTTC.

This clonotype was seen repeatedly, ten times or more. This chain joins TRBV28 and TRBJ2-5, with 7 bases lining up with TRBD1. This CDR3 region has 14 residues. V dropped 7 bases and J dropped 2; count of bases not matched to a gene: 7. Germline V gene sequence: CDR1 MDHEN, CDR2 SYDVKM. Here the CDR3 DNA reads TGTGCCAGCACTCCGGGACAGTCTCAAGAGACCCAGTACTTC. Translated, it gives CASTPGQSQETQYF. Using reference TRBV28 and TRBJ2-5 for the parts outside the CDR3, the full variable domain is DVKVTQSSRYLVKRTGEKVFLECVQDMDHENMFWYRQDPGLGLRLIYFSYDVKMKEKGDIPEGYSVSREKKERFSLILESASTNQTSMYLCASTPGQSQETQYFGPGTRLLVL.

Details on this clonotype: One base away lies a much larger clone, so this may be a sequencing read error. The conserved final phenylalanine or tryptophan is absent from the CDR3, which likely points to a read error. This rearrangement joins TRBV2 to TRBJ1-1; 7 bases map to TRBD1. This CDR3 is built from 13 residues. J gave up 2 bases and V 6 bases, and 3 bases lay outside the gene matches. Germline V gene sequence: CDR1 SNHLY, CDR2 FYNNEI. The CDR3 here is CASSGQVNTEAFS. The CDR3 DNA is TGTGCCAGCAGCGGACAGGTCAACACTGAAGCTTTCTCT.

This clonotype was counted ten times or more. This chain connects TRBV7-2 to TRBJ1-5; weak D call: TRBD1 (5 bases). The germline CDR1 and CDR2 sequences are SGHTA and FQGNSA. V lost 5 bases to trimming and J lost 0 bases, with 5 bases between them. This CDR3 has 13 amino acids. CDR3 bases: TGTGCCAGCAGCCAGGGTAGCAATCAGCCCCAGCATTTT. This translates into CASSQGSNQPQHF.

This clonotype was counted ten times or more. This rearrangement joins TRBV12-3 or TRBV12-4 to TRBJ1-1, with D perhaps matching TRBD1 (5 bases). V dropped 6 bases and J dropped 3 bases, with 11 bases sitting between them. The CDR3 is 13 amino acids. The CDR3: CASRWGRDTEAFF. For the CDR3, the DNA is TGTGCCAGCAGATGGGGCAGGGACACTGAAGCTTTCTTT.

The V call is TRBV4-1, the J call TRBJ2-7; D is perhaps TRBD1 (5 bases). The V gene lost 5 bases and the J gene lost 0 bases, with 14 bases spanning the gap. CDR1 and CDR2 (germline): MGHRA, YSYEKL. CDR3 size: 15 residues. For the CDR3, the DNA is TGCGCCAGCAGCGAAAAACAGGTTAGCTCCTACGAGCAGTACTTC. It encodes CASSEKQVSSYEQYF.

This chain joins TRBV19 and TRBJ2-1; no clear D gene. The CDR3 is 12 amino acids. V lost 5 bases and J 10 bases, leaving 12 bases between the germline ends. Looked up from germline, CDR1 is LNHDA and CDR2 is SQIVND (reference sequence). The CDR3 is CASSLTYLEQFF. As DNA, the CDR3 is TGTGCCAGTAGTCTCACCTATCTAGAGCAGTTCTTC.

The table lists this clonotype with a few counts. V usage is TRBV13 and J usage is TRBJ2-2, with 7 bases aligning to TRBD2. The ends lost 1 base at V and 5 bases at J; junction bases unmatched: 7. The CDR3 contains 16 residues. Germline CDR1 PRHDT, CDR2 FYEKMQ (reference sequence). The DNA of the CDR3 is TGTGCCAGCAGCTTAGAGGTGACTAGCAGGACCGGGGAGCTGTTTTTT. Translating gives CASSLEVTSRTGELFF.

This clonotype was seen more than once but under ten times. This sequence joins TRBV12-3 or TRBV12-4 and TRBJ2-7; 7 bases are shared with TRBD2. The CDR3 is 14 residues long. V gave up 5 bases and J gave up 3 bases; unmatched junction bases: 7. The CDR3 DNA reads TGTGCCAGCAGTGACATTACTAGCGTCTACGAGCAGTACTTC. Protein product: CASSDITSVYEQYF.